This is a list of T cell receptor beta chains from one sample in a study of blood T cell repertoires in COVID-19. Sequencing was performed with immunoSEQ multiplex PCR; in TCRdb, only in-frame clones are kept and a portion is missing. The data show 110,000 or so clones, roughly 80% seen once. Source material: peripheral blood. These receptors were obtained from a man aged 50 to 59 with acute or convalescent COVID-19. CDR3s include the opening cysteine and the closing phenylalanine or tryptophan. D genes are given only for firm matches. Not all rows give a size; the values are once, few, many and, for expanded clones, a class.

j_call clone_size d_call v_call cdr3_aa cdr3_nt
TRBJ2-5 . . TRBV24-1 CATSDSGSGQGTRQYF TGTGCCACCAGTGATTCTGGTTCGGGGCAGGGGACACGACAGTACTTC
TRBJ2-1 . . TRBV5-1 CASSPFGTEQFF TGCGCCAGCAGCCCTTTCGGGACAGAGCAGTTCTTC
TRBJ2-1 . . TRBV7-8 CASSPTRAGLDSYNEQFF TGTGCCAGCAGCCCAACTAGGGCGGGGCTAGACTCCTACAATGAGCAGTTCTTC
TRBJ2-2 few TRBD2 TRBV19 CASSKRREGNTGELFF TGTGCCAGTAGTAAAAGGCGGGAGGGGAACACCGGGGAGCTGTTTTTT
TRBJ2-7 . . TRBV6-5 CASSYQRGYHEQYF TGTGCCAGCAGTTACCAACGGGGTTACCACGAGCAGTACTTC
TRBJ1-5 . TRBD1 TRBV14 CASSQGFEQGLGGNQPQHF TGTGCCAGCAGCCAGGGATTTGAACAGGGGCTGGGCGGCAATCAGCCCCAGCATTTT
TRBJ1-1 . TRBD1 TRBV27 CASRDRFPNTEAFF TGTGCCAGCAGGGACAGGTTCCCGAACACTGAAGCTTTCTTT
TRBJ1-5 many TRBD1 TRBV2 CASSPLDRGINQPQHF TGTGCCAGCAGCCCCCTCGACAGGGGGATCAATCAGCCCCAGCATTTT
TRBJ1-2 . TRBD1 TRBV11-1 CASSFDRGNGGYTF TGTGCCAGCAGCTTCGACAGGGGCAATGGTGGCTACACCTTC
TRBJ1-6 . . TRBV4-1 CASSQDDRRNSPLHF TGCGCCAGCAGCCAAGATGACAGACGGAATTCACCCCTCCACTTT
TRBJ1-2 . TRBD1 TRBV7-3 CASSSQGQGSGGYTF TGTGCCAGCAGCTCCCAAGGACAGGGGTCCGGAGGCTACACCTTC
TRBJ2-7 once TRBD1 TRBV2 CARRGQGDEQYF TGTGCCAGGAGGGGACAGGGCGACGAGCAGTACTTC
TRBJ1-2 . . TRBV5-1 CASSPGQANYGYTF TGCGCCAGCAGCCCGGGACAAGCTAACTATGGCTACACCTTC